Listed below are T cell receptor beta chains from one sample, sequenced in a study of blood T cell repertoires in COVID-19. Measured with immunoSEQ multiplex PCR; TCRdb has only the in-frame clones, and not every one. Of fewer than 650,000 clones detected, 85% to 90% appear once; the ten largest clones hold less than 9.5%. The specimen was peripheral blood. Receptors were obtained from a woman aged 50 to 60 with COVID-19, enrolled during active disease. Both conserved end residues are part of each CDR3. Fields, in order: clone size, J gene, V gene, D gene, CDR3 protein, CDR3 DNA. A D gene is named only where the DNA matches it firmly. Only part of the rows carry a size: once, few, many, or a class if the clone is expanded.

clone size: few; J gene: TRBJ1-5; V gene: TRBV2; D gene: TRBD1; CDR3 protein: CASSVQGADQPQHF; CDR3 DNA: TGTGCCAGCAGCGTACAGGGGGCCGATCAGCCCCAGCATTTT
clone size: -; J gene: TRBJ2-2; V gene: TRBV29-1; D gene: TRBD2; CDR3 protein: CSGYSGGAGELFF; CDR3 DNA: TGCAGCGGCTATAGCGGGGGGGCCGGGGAGCTGTTTTTT
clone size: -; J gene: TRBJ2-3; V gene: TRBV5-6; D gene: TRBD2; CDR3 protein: CASSPGTSDRTDTQYF; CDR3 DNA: TGTGCCAGCAGCCCAGGGACTAGCGATAGGACAGATACGCAGTATTTT
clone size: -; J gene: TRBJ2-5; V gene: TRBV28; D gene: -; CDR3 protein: CASSSEAGVKTQYF; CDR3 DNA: TGTGCCAGCAGTTCCGAGGCAGGGGTGAAGACCCAGTACTTC
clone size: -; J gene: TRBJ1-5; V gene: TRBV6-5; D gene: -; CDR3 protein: CASSPGGVLNQPQHF; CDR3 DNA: TGTGCCAGCAGCCCCGGGGGGGTCCTGAATCAGCCCCAGCATTTT
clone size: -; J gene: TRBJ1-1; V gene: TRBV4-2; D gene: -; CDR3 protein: CASSQDGVQVAEAFF; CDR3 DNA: TGTGCCAGCAGCCAAGATGGCGTGCAGGTAGCTGAAGCTTTCTTT
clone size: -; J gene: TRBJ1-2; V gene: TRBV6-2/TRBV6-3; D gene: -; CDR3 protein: CASSPTSAAVGGYTF; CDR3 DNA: TGTGCCAGCAGCCCCACCTCCGCGGCGGTTGGTGGCTACACCTTC
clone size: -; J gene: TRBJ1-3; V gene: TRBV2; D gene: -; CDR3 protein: CASTVDRTSGNTIYF; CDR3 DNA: TGTGCCAGCACCGTCGACAGAACCTCTGGAAACACCATATATTTT
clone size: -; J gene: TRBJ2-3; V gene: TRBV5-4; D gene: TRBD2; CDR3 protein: CASSPTSGGVDTQYF; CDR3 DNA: TGTGCCAGCAGCCCGACTAGCGGGGGGGTAGATACGCAGTATTTT
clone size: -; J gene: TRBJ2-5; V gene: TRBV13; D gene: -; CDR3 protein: CASSPGGQETQYF; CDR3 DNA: TGTGCCAGCAGCCCGGGGGGCCAGGAGACCCAGTACTTC
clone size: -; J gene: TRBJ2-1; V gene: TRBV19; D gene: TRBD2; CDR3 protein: CASSIMGGGSDEQFF; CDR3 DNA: TGTGCCAGTAGTATAATGGGGGGGGGTAGCGATGAGCAGTTCTTC
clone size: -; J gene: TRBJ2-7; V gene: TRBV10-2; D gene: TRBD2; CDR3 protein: CATGRGGLYEEQYF; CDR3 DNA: TGCGCCACCGGGAGGGGGGGGCTCTACGAGGAGCAGTACTTC
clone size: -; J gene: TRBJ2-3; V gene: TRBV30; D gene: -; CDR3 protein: CASDRGATDTQYF; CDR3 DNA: TGTGCCTCAGACCGGGGAGCAACAGATACGCAGTATTTT
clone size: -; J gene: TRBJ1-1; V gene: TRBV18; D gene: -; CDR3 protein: CASSPGTPGEAFF; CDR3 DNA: TGTGCCAGCTCACCCGGGACTCCGGGTGAAGCTTTCTTT
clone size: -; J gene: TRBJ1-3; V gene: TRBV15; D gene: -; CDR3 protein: CATSRDLRGKNGNTIYF; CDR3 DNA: TGTGCCACCAGCAGAGATCTACGGGGGAAAAATGGAAACACCATATATTTT
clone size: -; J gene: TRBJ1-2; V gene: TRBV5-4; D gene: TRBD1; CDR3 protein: CASSKRQGLDYGYTF; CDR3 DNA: TGTGCCAGCAGCAAACGACAGGGTCTAGACTATGGCTACACCTTC
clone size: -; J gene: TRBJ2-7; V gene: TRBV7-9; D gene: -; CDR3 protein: CASSRGTTVPYEQYF; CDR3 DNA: TGTGCCAGCAGCCGAGGTACGACAGTACCCTACGAGCAGTACTTC
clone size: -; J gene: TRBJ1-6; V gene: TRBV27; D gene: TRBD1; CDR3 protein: CASSGRDRVNSPLHF; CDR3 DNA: TGTGCCAGCAGTGGCCGTGACAGGGTCAATTCACCCCTCCACTTT
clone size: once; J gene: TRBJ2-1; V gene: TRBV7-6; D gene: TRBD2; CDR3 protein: CASSFSGGGNEQFF; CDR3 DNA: TGTGCCAGCAGCTTTAGCGGGGGCGGGAATGAGCAGTTCTTC
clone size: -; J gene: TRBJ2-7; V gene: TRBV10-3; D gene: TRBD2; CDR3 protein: CAISESGSGGSYEQYF; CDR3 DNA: TGTGCCATCAGTGAGTCCGGGAGCGGGGGGTCCTACGAGCAGTACTTC
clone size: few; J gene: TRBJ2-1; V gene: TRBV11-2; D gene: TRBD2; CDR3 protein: CASTQRGTSYNEQFF; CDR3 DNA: TGTGCCAGCACCCAGCGGGGGACCTCCTACAATGAGCAGTTCTTC
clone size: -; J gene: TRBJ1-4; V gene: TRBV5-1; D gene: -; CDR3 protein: CASSFGLAAEKLFF; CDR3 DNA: TGCGCCAGCAGCTTCGGGTTGGCCGCTGAAAAACTGTTTTTT
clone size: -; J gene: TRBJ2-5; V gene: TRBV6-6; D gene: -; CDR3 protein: CASSYGGSQETQYF; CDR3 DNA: TGTGCCAGCAGTTACGGAGGCAGTCAAGAGACCCAGTACTTC
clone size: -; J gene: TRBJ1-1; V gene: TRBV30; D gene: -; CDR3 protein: CAWALLTNTEVFF; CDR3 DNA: TGTGCCTGGGCTCTGCTCACTAACACTGAAGTTTTCTTT
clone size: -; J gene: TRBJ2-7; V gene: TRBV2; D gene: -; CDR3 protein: CASSEVRDSEQYF; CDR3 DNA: TGTGCCAGCAGTGAGGTCAGGGATAGCGAGCAGTACTTC